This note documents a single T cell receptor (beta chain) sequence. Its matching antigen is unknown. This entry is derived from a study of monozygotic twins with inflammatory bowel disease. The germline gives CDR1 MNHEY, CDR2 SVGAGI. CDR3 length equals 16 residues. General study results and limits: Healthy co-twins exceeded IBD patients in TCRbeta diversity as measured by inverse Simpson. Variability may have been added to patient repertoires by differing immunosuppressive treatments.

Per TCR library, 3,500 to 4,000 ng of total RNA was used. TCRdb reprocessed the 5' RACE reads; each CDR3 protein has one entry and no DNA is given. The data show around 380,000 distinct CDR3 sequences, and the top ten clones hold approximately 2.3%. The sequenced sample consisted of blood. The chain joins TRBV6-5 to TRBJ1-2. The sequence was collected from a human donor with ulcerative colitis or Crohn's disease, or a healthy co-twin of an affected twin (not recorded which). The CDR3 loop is CASSNPNKLRLYGYTF.